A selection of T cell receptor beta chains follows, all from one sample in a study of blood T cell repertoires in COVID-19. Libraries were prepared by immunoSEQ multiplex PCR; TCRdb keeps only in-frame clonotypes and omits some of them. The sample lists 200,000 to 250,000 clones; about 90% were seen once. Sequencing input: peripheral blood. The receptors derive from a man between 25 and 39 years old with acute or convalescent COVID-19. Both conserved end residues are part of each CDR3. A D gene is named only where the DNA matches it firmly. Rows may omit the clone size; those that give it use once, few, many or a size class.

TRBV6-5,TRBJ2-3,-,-,CASRSYRVGTDTQYF,TGTGCCAGCAGGAGCTACAGGGTCGGAACAGATACGCAGTATTTT
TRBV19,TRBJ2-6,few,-,CASTRVTGANVLTF,TGTGCCAGTACACGGGTGACTGGGGCCAACGTCCTGACTTTC
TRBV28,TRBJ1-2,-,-,CASSPGTLLNYGYTF,TGTGCCAGCAGTCCCGGGACTTTGCTTAACTATGGCTACACCTTC
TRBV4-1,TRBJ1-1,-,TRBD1,CASSLLGTDREAFF,TGCGCCAGCAGCCTCCTCGGGACGGACAGGGAAGCTTTCTTT
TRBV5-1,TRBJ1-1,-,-,CASSYQGLEAFF,TGCGCCAGCAGCTATCAGGGCCTAGAAGCTTTCTTT
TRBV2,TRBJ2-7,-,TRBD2,CASSVGGLAGWNYEQYF,TGTGCCAGCAGTGTCGGGGGACTAGCGGGTTGGAACTACGAGCAGTACTTC
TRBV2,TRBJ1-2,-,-,CASTRDYGYTF,TGTGCCAGCACCAGGGACTATGGCTACACCTTC
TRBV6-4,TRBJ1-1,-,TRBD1,CASSKSQGARTEAFF,TGTGCCAGCAGTAAATCACAGGGGGCGCGGACTGAAGCTTTCTTT
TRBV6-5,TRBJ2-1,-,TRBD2,CASSWTSPGNEQFF,TGTGCCAGCAGTTGGACTAGCCCGGGGAATGAGCAGTTCTTC
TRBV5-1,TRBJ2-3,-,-,CASKAGPTDTQYF,TGCGCCAGCAAGGCGGGACCTACAGATACGCAGTATTTT
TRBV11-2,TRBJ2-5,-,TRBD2,CASSTTSGGAETQYF,TGTGCCAGCAGCACTACTAGCGGGGGGGCTGAGACCCAGTACTTC
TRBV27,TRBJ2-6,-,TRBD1,CASRSRGQDPSGANVLTF,TGTGCCAGCAGATCGCGAGGACAGGATCCCTCTGGGGCCAACGTCCTGACTTTC
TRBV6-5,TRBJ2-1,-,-,CASSPVTSGNEQFF,TGTGCCAGCAGTCCGGTAACGTCAGGGAATGAGCAGTTCTTC
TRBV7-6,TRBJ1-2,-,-,CASSSQTRNYGYTF,TGTGCCAGCAGCTCCCAGACAAGAAACTATGGCTACACCTTC
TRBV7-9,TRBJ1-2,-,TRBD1,CASSPRDRGRVSTF,TGTGCCAGCAGCCCCCGGGACAGGGGAAGGGTGAGCACCTTC
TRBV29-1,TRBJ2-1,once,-,CSVGGPSYNEQFF,TGCAGCGTGGGGGGGCCCTCCTACAATGAGCAGTTCTTC
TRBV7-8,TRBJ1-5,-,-,CASSLVRGQPQHF,TGTGCCAGCAGCTTAGTTAGGGGTCAGCCCCAGCATTTT
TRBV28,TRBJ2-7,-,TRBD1,CASSLWDRTGPEQYF,TGTGCCAGCAGTTTATGGGATCGGACAGGCCCCGAGCAGTACTTC
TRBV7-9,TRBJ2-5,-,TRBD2,CASSLFQRGFQETQYF,TGTGCCAGCAGCTTATTCCAGCGGGGGTTCCAAGAGACCCAGTACTTC
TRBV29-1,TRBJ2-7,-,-,CSVEDPQDSYEQYF,TGCAGCGTTGAAGATCCCCAGGACTCCTACGAGCAGTACTTC
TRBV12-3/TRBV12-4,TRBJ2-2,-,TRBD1,CASSERGQSVLFF,TGTGCCAGCAGTGAAAGGGGACAGAGTGTGCTGTTTTTT
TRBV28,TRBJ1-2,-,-,CASSPTRGGYTF,TGTGCCAGCAGTCCCACCAGGGGTGGCTACACCTTC
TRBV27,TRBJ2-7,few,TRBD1,CASKGASSGEQYF,TGTGCCAGCAAGGGGGCCTCCTCTGGCGAGCAGTACTTC
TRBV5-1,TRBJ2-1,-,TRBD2,CASSLILAGGNNEQFF,TGCGCCAGCAGCTTGATACTAGCGGGAGGCAACAATGAGCAGTTCTTC
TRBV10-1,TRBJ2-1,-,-,CASRALVGRVGSSYNEQFF,TGCGCCAGCAGAGCCCTAGTGGGCAGGGTCGGTAGCTCCTACAATGAGCAGTTCTTC
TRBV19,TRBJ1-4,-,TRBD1,CASSIAKISTGYNEKLFF,TGTGCCAGTAGTATAGCCAAAATCTCGACAGGGTATAATGAAAAACTGTTTTTT
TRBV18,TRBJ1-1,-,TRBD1,CASSSLSGQGNTEAFF,TGTGCCAGCTCTTCACTCTCCGGACAGGGGAACACTGAAGCTTTCTTT
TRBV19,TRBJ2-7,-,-,CASSLGLSYEQYF,TGTGCCAGTAGTCTGGGGCTAAGCTACGAGCAGTACTTC
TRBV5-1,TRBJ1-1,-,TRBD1,CASSVGGAGTEAFF,TGCGCCAGCAGTGTAGGGGGCGCTGGCACTGAAGCTTTCTTT
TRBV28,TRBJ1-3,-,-,CASTSLPGNTIYF,TGTGCCAGCACCTCCCTCCCTGGAAACACCATATATTTT
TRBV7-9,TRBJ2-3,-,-,CASSSYSTDTQYF,TGTGCCAGCAGCTCTTATAGCACAGATACGCAGTATTTT
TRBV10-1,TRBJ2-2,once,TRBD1,CASGNPGQGAWDTGELFF,TGCGCCAGCGGTAATCCGGGACAGGGGGCGTGGGACACCGGGGAGCTGTTTTTT
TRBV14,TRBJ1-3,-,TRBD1,CASSHVTGSFGNTIYF,TGTGCCAGCAGCCACGTGACAGGGTCCTTTGGAAACACCATATATTTT
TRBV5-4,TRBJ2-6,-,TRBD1,CASSPRPGQGSSGANVLTF,TGTGCCAGCAGCCCCAGGCCCGGACAGGGGTCTTCTGGGGCCAACGTCCTGACTTTC
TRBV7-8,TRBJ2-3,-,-,CASSSWSTSTDTQYF,TGTGCCAGCAGCTCCTGGTCGACTAGCACAGATACGCAGTATTTT
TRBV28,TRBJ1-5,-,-,CASSTIQPQHF,TGTGCCAGCAGTACAATACAGCCCCAGCATTTT
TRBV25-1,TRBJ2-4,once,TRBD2,CASSELAGGDIQYF,TGTGCCAGCAGTGAACTAGCGGGAGGGGACATTCAGTACTTC
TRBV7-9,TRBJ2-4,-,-,CASSLAGGQNIQYF,TGTGCCAGCAGCTTAGCGGGGGGGCAAAACATTCAGTACTTC
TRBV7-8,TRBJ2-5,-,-,CASSLAISETQYF,TGTGCCAGCAGCTTAGCAATATCGGAGACCCAGTACTTC
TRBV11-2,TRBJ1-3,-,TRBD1,CASSERGGQGFGNTIYF,TGTGCCAGCAGCGAAAGGGGGGGACAGGGGTTTGGAAACACCATATATTTT
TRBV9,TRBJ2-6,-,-,CASSMTGRITGANVLTF,TGTGCCAGCAGCATGACGGGGAGAATCACCGGGGCCAACGTCCTGACTTTC
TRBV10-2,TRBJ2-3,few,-,CASSESRPTDTQYF,TGCGCCAGCAGTGAGTCGCGCCCTACAGATACGCAGTATTTT
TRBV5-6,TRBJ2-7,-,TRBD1,CASSRTGVGYDEQYF,TGTGCCAGCAGCCGCACAGGGGTTGGATATGACGAGCAGTACTTC
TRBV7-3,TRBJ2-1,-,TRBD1,CASSLVDDRGYNEQFF,TGTGCCAGCAGCTTAGTTGATGACAGGGGATACAATGAGCAGTTCTTC
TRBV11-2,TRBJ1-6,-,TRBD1,CASSRRTGTENSPLHF,TGTGCCAGCAGCCGGAGGACAGGGACGGAAAATTCACCCCTCCACTTT
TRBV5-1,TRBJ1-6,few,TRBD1,CASSFNGQGHNSPLHF,TGCGCCAGCAGCTTCAACGGACAGGGCCATAATTCACCCCTCCACTTT
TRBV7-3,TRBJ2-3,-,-,CASSFQRRTDTQYF,TGTGCCAGCAGCTTTCAGCGACGCACAGATACGCAGTATTTT
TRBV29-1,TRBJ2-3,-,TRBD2,CSVETSGSRAADTQYF,TGCAGCGTTGAAACTAGCGGGAGTAGGGCAGCAGATACGCAGTATTTT
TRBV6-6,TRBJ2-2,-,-,CASRQAGELFF,TGTGCCAGCAGACAAGCCGGGGAGCTGTTTTTT